This T cell receptor beta chain came from a study of OX40 agonist ivuxolimab in advanced cancers. Study details: Patients receiving dose escalation had hepatocellular carcinoma, melanoma, renal cell or head and neck cancer.

The assay was immunoSEQ multiplex PCR, and TCRdb's table has in-frame clones only and misses some. The table lists tens of thousands of clones, 65% to 90% of them singletons. Study-wide results and limits: The CD4+ and CD8+ T cells in the blood had expanded clonally by week 6 at 0.1 to 3.0 mg/kg.

The V gene's germline CDR1 is MNHEY and CDR2 SVGAGI. The CDR3 runs to 12 residues. Trimming stripped 6 bases from V and 4 bases from J, with 7 bases between. In regard to this clone: Its specificity is unknown.

This chain connects TRBV6-5 to TRBJ2-1, with D tentatively TRBD2 (5 bases). Material: CD4+ or CD8+ T cells sorted from blood, obtained in a trial of the OX40 agonist ivuxolimab. The TCR comes from an adult with an advanced solid tumor such as melanoma, head and neck, liver or kidney cancer. CDR3 nucleotides: TGTGCCAGCAGGACGGGGTACAATGAGCAGTTCTTC. This translates into CASRTGYNEQFF.